The following is a T cell receptor beta chain sequence with its context. Its antigen remains undetermined. No base quality information exists; no much larger clone differs at one position. Exclusion was applied to patients with uncontrolled infections, other autoimmune diseases, pregnancy or lactation. Diagnoses relied on clinical symptoms, serum thyroxine and TRAb, thyroid ultrasound and orbital computed tomography. Trizol reagent was used to extract total RNA, and RNA quality was then checked on an Agilent 2100 Bioanalyzer. The sample comes from a study of T cells in Graves' hyperthyroidism and ophthalmopathy (dated 2019 in TCRdb). Notes on the research overall: TCR V-J signatures able to tell the groups apart were searched for in a discovery cohort of 100 patients, of whom roughly 42 had Graves' ophthalmopathy and roughly 58 had stable Graves' hyperthyroidism. Whether ophthalmopathy could be predicted prospectively was tested in an independent validation cohort made up of under 20 hyperthyroidism patients plus 17 patients who later progressed to ophthalmopathy. The roughly 91 discovery patients were randomly split 7:3 into training and test sets. In over five Graves' hyperthyroidism patients, the study also compared T-cell repertoires from thyroid tissue with T-cell repertoires from blood. Once sampling was done, hyperthyroidism patients were given methimazole at a starting dose of 30 mg daily, whereas ophthalmopathy patients were given high-dose intravenous methylprednisolone. The paper reports TCR Vbeta CDR3 sequencing of about 140 peripheral blood samples: over 40 ophthalmopathy, roughly 80 hyperthyroidism and approximately 17 progressor patients. The investigation overall reported the following: No statistical method was used to set the sample size in advance, and investigators knew the group allocation. In validation, the model predicted progression to ophthalmopathy a median of roughly 6.5 months before onset, with roughly 70% sensitivity and 72.22% specificity. A model built on a 13 V-J signature distinguished ophthalmopathy from stable hyperthyroidism, reaching 87.88% sensitivity and under 84% specificity in cross-validation and 80%/75% in testing. Most expanded thyroid clonotypes (frequency above 0.001) were also detected in blood, suggesting blood repertoires may reflect thyroid immune responses.

Via the germline V gene (reference sequence), CDR1 is DFQATT and CDR2 SNEGSKA. The CDR3, cysteine through phenylalanine, is 14 amino acids long. The retained sequence is limited to the CDR3, 42 bases, with the frame set at the first base. Cut back by 5 bases and 4 bases, the V and J ends lie 17 bases apart. TCR beta CDR3 regions were amplified from RNA transcripts. A first-round RT-PCR of the TCR CDR3 used the HTBI primer set with the Qiagen OneStep RT-PCR kit. The libraries were constructed in a second round of multiplex PCR and then size-selected and purified. Libraries were sequenced paired-end with 100 bp reads on an Illumina HiSeq2000. Processing in the source paper ran as follows. Raw data were processed with SOAPnuke, discarding reads with adapters, uncalled bases, mean Phred below 15, or no exact constant-primer or identifier match. COPE v1.2.5 was used to merge the high-quality paired reads, and each unique nucleotide sequence was defined as a clonotype. Clonotypes were aligned to IMGT TRBV, TRBD and TRBJ reference segments using MiTCR v1.1. The analysis included only V-J combinations with a frequency above 0.0001, which together covered about 99% of the repertoires. The TCS score was defined as the ratio of F50 (clonal expansion) to E x V (chaos), calculated using BLOSUM62-based TCRdist between CDR3 peptides within each V-J. Welch's t-statistics and random forest reduced several hundred V-J features to roughly 13, which were used in a naive Bayes classifier (R e1071). The Morisita-Horn index was used to measure how similar the thyroid and blood repertoires were. TCRdb cleaned the public reads at Q25 with fastp, built clones with MiXCR and kept in-frame beta chains. Each record represents a unique CDR3 protein, reported with the most common genes and DNA among its rows. TCRdb's processing, not the study's, gives the V and J calls here. The table for this sample lists about 570,000 distinct CDR3 sequences; 40% to 55% of them were counted only once. The top ten hold around 20% of the sample.

The sequenced material came from peripheral blood or thyroid tissue (not recorded which). In this chain, TRBV20-1 is recombined with TRBJ1-2; the D gene is unclear. The TCR sequence derives from an adult woman with Graves' disease, either hyperthyroidism or ophthalmopathy (not recorded which). The nucleotide sequence is given as TGCAGTGCTTCCCAAGCCGGGGTCGGCTATGGCTACACCTTC. Its coded protein is CSASQAGVGYGYTF.